This T cell receptor (beta chain) was profiled in a study of T cell repertoires in cytomegalovirus infection. Study-level background: HLA-B-restricted CMV epitopes that are well studied, plus recently identified HLA-C-restricted ones, were used by the study. Public TCR beta signature analysis indicated the presence of both CMV infection and matching HLA type.

Remarks on this clonotype: The antigen is unknown.

Overall study results and limits: CMV-specific TCR beta clonotypes restricted by HLA-C were the ones dominating the ex vivo response. People with CMV and the relevant HLA were identified by cumulative public TCR beta family frequency.

The CDR3 is 13 amino acids. J gave up 1 base and V 4 bases, and 0 bases lay outside the gene matches. Germline V gene lookup returns CDR1 MNHNY and CDR2 SVGAGI (reference sequence). TCRdb re-called the reads through MiXCR, storing one row per CDR3 protein. The sample carries about 78,000 distinct CDR3 sequences, approximately 39% recorded once. Sequencing used CD8+ T cells from cultured PBMCs, obtained from culture after CMV antigen stimulation. The source is a human donor in good health (CMV status not recorded). Some clones in this sample may be carry-over from other donors' samples. The chain has TRBV6-6 and TRBJ1-1, with TRBD1 matching over 7 bases. DNA for the CDR3: TGTGCCAGCAGTTGGACAGGGAACACTGAAGCTTTCTTT. Encoded protein: CASSWTGNTEAFF.